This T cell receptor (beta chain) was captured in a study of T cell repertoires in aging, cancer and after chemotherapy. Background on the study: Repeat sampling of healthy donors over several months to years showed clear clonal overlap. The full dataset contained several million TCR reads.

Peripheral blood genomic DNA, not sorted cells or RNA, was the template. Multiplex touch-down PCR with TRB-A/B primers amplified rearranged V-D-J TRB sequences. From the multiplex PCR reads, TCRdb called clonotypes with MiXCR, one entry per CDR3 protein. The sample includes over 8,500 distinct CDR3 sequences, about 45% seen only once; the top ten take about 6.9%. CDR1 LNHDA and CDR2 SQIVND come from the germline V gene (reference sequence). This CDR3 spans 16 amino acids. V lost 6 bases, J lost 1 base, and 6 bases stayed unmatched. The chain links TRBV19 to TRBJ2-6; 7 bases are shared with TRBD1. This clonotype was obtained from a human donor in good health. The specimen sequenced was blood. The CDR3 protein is CASRYRGRSGANVLTF. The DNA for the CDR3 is TGTGCCAGTAGGTACAGGGGACGGTCTGGGGCCAACGTCCTGACTTTC.